A selection of T cell receptor beta chains follows, all from one sample in a study of T cell responses to AZD1222 COVID-19 vaccine. Only in-frame clones appear in the TCRdb table, and some are missing; sequencing was by immunoSEQ multiplex PCR. The sample records approximately 190,000 clones, roughly 88% being singletons. The material sequenced was peripheral blood, taken on day 0 of AZD1222 vaccination. Source of these receptors: an adult in good health. Each CDR3 is given with its conserved first and last residue. A D gene is named only where the DNA matches it firmly.

cdr3_aa | cdr3_nt | d_call | j_call | v_call
CASSVGTSGSYEQYF | TGTGCCAGCAGCGTAGGCACTAGCGGGAGCTACGAGCAGTACTTC | TRBD2 | TRBJ2-7 | TRBV9
CASSEARAAPWNEQFF | TGTGCCAGCAGTGAAGCTAGAGCGGCCCCTTGGAATGAGCAGTTCTTC | . | TRBJ2-1 | TRBV2
CASSLNTEAFF | TGTGCCAGCAGCTTGAACACTGAAGCTTTCTTT | . | TRBJ1-1 | TRBV7-9
CASSLYQGGINEQYF | TGTGCCAGCAGTTTATACCAGGGGGGAATCAACGAGCAGTACTTC | . | TRBJ2-7 | TRBV27
CASSLVLAGGNEQFF | TGTGCCAGCAGCTTAGTTCTAGCGGGGGGAAATGAGCAGTTCTTC | TRBD2 | TRBJ2-1 | TRBV11-2
CASSPRLAGGLEQYF | TGTGCCAGCAGCCCGAGACTAGCGGGGGGCCTCGAGCAGTACTTC | TRBD2 | TRBJ2-7 | TRBV11-2
CASSMSGPGSGDYGYTF | TGTGCCAGTAGTATGAGTGGGCCAGGGAGTGGTGACTATGGCTACACCTTC | . | TRBJ1-2 | TRBV19
CAWNRGRGAFF | TGTGCCTGGAACAGGGGTAGGGGAGCTTTCTTT | TRBD1 | TRBJ1-1 | TRBV30
CSVAGQGQTQYF | TGCAGCGTGGCGGGACAGGGGCAGACCCAGTACTTC | TRBD1 | TRBJ2-5 | TRBV29-1
CASSQVPSGANVLTF | TGCGCCAGCAGCCAAGTTCCCTCTGGGGCCAACGTCCTGACTTTC | . | TRBJ2-6 | TRBV4-1
CASSLGQSNQPQHF | TGTGCCAGCAGCTTAGGACAAAGCAATCAGCCCCAGCATTTT | . | TRBJ1-5 | TRBV13
CASVPGTANSPLHF | TGCGCCAGCGTCCCCGGGACAGCTAATTCACCCCTCCACTTT | TRBD1 | TRBJ1-6 | TRBV10-2
CASSGGTGHQPQHF | TGTGCCAGCAGTGGAGGGACAGGCCATCAGCCCCAGCATTTT | TRBD1 | TRBJ1-5 | TRBV27
CASSLQDWDTQYF | TGTGCCAGCAGCTTACAGGACTGGGATACGCAGTATTTT | . | TRBJ2-3 | TRBV7-3
CASSDVRQGNTEAFF | TGCGCCAGCAGCGACGTACGACAGGGGAACACTGAAGCTTTCTTT | TRBD1 | TRBJ1-1 | TRBV5-1
CASSVASGPTYEQYF | TGTGCCAGCAGCGTAGCTAGCGGGCCCACCTACGAGCAGTACTTC | TRBD2 | TRBJ2-7 | TRBV9
CASSPRWDRGHNEQFF | TGTGCCAGCAGCCCGAGGTGGGACAGGGGGCACAATGAGCAGTTCTTC | TRBD1 | TRBJ2-1 | TRBV7-2
CASSAGRGGYTF | TGTGCCAGCAGCGCTGGACGGGGCGGCTACACCTTC | . | TRBJ1-2 | TRBV7-9
CASSPRDLGGYTF | TGTGCCAGCAGCCCGAGGGATTTAGGGGGCTACACCTTC | . | TRBJ1-2 | TRBV13
CASSPRGGPSSYNEQFF | TGTGCCAGCTCACCACGCGGGGGTCCAAGCTCCTACAATGAGCAGTTCTTC | TRBD2 | TRBJ2-1 | TRBV18
CASSLELRNTGELFF | TGCGCCAGCAGCTTGGAATTGAGAAACACCGGGGAGCTGTTTTTT | . | TRBJ2-2 | TRBV5-1
CAISDSGRYFVEQYF | TGTGCCATCAGTGATTCCGGGAGGTACTTTGTCGAGCAGTACTTC | TRBD2 | TRBJ2-7 | TRBV10-3
CASSSTDGFEKLFF | TGTGCCAGCAGCTCGACGGACGGATTTGAAAAACTGTTTTTT | . | TRBJ1-4 | TRBV7-9
CSASRDRAGSPLHF | TGCAGTGCTAGTCGGGACAGGGCTGGTTCACCCCTCCACTTT | TRBD1 | TRBJ1-6 | TRBV20-1
CASSFGLALRAGPLSDGYTF | TGTGCCAGCAGTTTTGGTCTAGCCCTTCGGGCAGGGCCGTTATCGGATGGCTACACCTTC | . | TRBJ1-2 | TRBV28
CASSDSGRATDTQYF | TGTGCCAGCAGTGATAGCGGGAGGGCCACAGATACGCAGTATTTT | TRBD2 | TRBJ2-3 | TRBV2
CASSYSDVDEQYF | TGTGCCAGCAGTTACTCAGACGTGGACGAGCAGTACTTC | . | TRBJ2-7 | TRBV6-5
CASSPYTGIYNEQFF | TGTGCCAGCTCACCCTACACCGGTATATACAATGAGCAGTTCTTC | . | TRBJ2-1 | TRBV18
CASRGLALSTDTQYF | TGTGCCAGCCGGGGACTAGCCCTAAGCACAGATACGCAGTATTTT | TRBD2 | TRBJ2-3 | TRBV2
CASSYQLAGGRDTQYF | TGTGCCAGCAGTTACCAACTAGCGGGGGGGCGAGATACGCAGTATTTT | TRBD2 | TRBJ2-3 | TRBV6-6
CASSQADGTSHSGNTIYF | TGCGCCAGCAGCCAAGCAGACGGGACTTCTCACTCTGGAAACACCATATATTTT | . | TRBJ1-3 | TRBV4-1